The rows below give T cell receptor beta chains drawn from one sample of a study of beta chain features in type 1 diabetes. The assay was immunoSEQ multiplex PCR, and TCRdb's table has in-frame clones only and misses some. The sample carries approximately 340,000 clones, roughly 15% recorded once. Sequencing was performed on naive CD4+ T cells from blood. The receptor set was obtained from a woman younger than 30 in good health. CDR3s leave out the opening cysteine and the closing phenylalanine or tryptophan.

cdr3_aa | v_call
ASSERTTTYEQY | TRBV2
ASSLTSGSEQY | TRBV7-9
ASSPLIGITGELF | TRBV5-6
ASGLTPGLAGVLDTQY | TRBV12-5
AINAGGIGELF | TRBV10-3
ASSLGSGNQPQH | TRBV7-2
ASSPGTGYNEQF | TRBV6-6
ASSSRTGGNTEAF | TRBV28
SVEGQGGQPQH | TRBV29-1
ASSPSTQNQPQH | TRBV18
ASSQAGTSGYNEQF | TRBV4-2
ASSQERRASSYEQY | TRBV4-1
ASSVESGVSEQY | TRBV9
ASRPEDRGFRRNGYT | TRBV27
ASSGNSLQETQY | TRBV2
ASSLGTSFQETQY | TRBV7-3
AWSALAADNEQF | TRBV30
ASSVVGSGVSYNEQF | TRBV9
ASSSTGQGADPTYEQY | TRBV7-2
ASSPSGDPYNEQF | TRBV11-3
ASSQLRDEQY | TRBV28
SVTPGNEQY | TRBV29-1
ASSRTGTGYRNQPQH | TRBV18
ASEQGPTDTQY | TRBV28
ASSFSTSGRITDTQY | TRBV5-4
ASSGQGPYNEQF | TRBV6-6
ASSSQRYNEQF | TRBV5-1
ASTVGLVAGNEQF | TRBV28
ASSLDVLAIETQY | TRBV7-9
AWNRQAMNTEAF | TRBV30
ASSLAPSSYNEQF | TRBV7-9
ASSPEVASNQPQH | TRBV18
SVRGTDYGYT | TRBV29-1
ASSRQIYNEQF | TRBV14
SVETSLGTSGGQETQY | TRBV29-1
ASRRQGTTGELF | TRBV11-1
ASSSRVSNQPQH | TRBV28
ASSALAGVGETQY | TRBV7-9
ASSLATGSNQPQH | TRBV5-6
AWSGESDTEAF | TRBV30
ASRSGSRAGYT | TRBV28
AWSVGTSGIETQY | TRBV30
ASSQERGGTSGSYNEQF | TRBV4-3
AWSSSGVSEF | TRBV30
ATSREASGGRAGEQF | TRBV15
ATKTLAGVGNEQF | TRBV11-2
ASRTDMSYEQY | TRBV21-1
ASSPLIGRVELDTQY | TRBV18